This TCR beta chain derives from a study of blood T cells in healthy people across ages. The ends were cut back, 1 base at V and 11 bases at J, with 20 bases in the middle. This CDR3 is built from 14 residues. Germline V gene lookup returns CDR1 DFQATT and CDR2 SNEGSKA (reference sequence). The use of a sample-barcoded 5' primer and a J-beta primer mix characterized a second PCR of about 7 to 12 cycles. One entry per CDR3 protein results from TCRdb running MiXCR on the 5' RACE reads. The sample has approximately 1,100,000 distinct CDR3 sequences; under 45% are singletons. This chain links TRBV20-1 with TRBJ2-5; possibly TRBD1 for D (6 bases). This receptor was taken from a woman aged 55-75 years in good health. Specimen: blood. The CDR3 region is CSARGSGDTPEQYF. In DNA form, the CDR3 reads TGCAGTGCTAGAGGGTCTGGGGACACGCCAGAGCAGTACTTC.